This TCR beta chain stems from a study of cytomegalovirus exposure and HLA in healthy donors. The PCR was carried out with 60 Vbeta primers and 13 Jbeta primers. Clones were read by immunoSEQ multiplex PCR, and TCRdb kept only the in-frame ones, dropping some. Among about 200,000 clones listed, 82% were seen once. Germline loops: CDR1 SGHRS, CDR2 YFSETQ. The V end was cut by 0 bases, the J end by 4 bases, with 8 bases between. CDR3 length: 13 residues. The chain is built from TRBV5-1 and TRBJ2-7; D not resolved. The receptor's source is a man aged 35 to 55 in good health and CMV-seropositive. The source material was PBMCs. This chain's CDR3 is CASSLAAQYEQYF. The CDR3 coding sequence is TGCGCCAGCAGCTTGGCGGCACAGTACGAGCAGTACTTC.